This T cell receptor beta chain is drawn from a study of shared clonotypes between healthy human individuals. The V gene lost 5 bases and the J gene lost 2 bases, with 11 bases spanning the gap. This CDR3 has 13 amino acids. Germline-derived CDR1 and CDR2 are SGHRS and YFSETQ. Sequenced by immunoSEQ multiplex PCR; TCRdb stores in-frame clones only, minus some. The sample contains 150,000 to 200,000 clones, 60% to 75% of which appear only once. This rearrangement joins TRBV5-1 to TRBJ2-7; weak D call: TRBD1 (5 bases). Sequencing was performed on memory CD4+ T cells sorted from blood. Documented subset: CD45RA-negative fraction. This receptor was obtained from a man aged 25 to 40 in good health. CDR3 in DNA: TGCGCCAGCAGTTATGGGGCTCCCTACGAGCAGTACTTC. This encodes CASSYGAPYEQYF.